One sample yielded the 6 T cell receptor beta chains listed below, sequenced in a study of CD4+ T cells in melanoma (dated by TCRdb to about 2022). Libraries were prepared through the immunoSEQ multiplex PCR assay. TCRdb's version of the immuneACCESS table is confined to in-frame rearrangements and falls short of the full clone set. An unresolved V gene accounts for under half of the shortfall where checked; the remainder is of unknown origin. Recorded for this sample are about 55,000 clones; about 72% of them occurred a single time. The biggest ten clones account for roughly 4.5% of the sample. The sample was tumor tissue. Receptors originate from a human donor with melanoma.

This chain links TRBV11-2 with TRBJ1-1; a possible D gene is TRBD1 (5 bases). Trimming took off 1 base at V and 0 bases at J, with 18 bases between the two ends. This CDR3 has 18 residues. Germline CDR1 SGHAT, CDR2 FQNNGV. CDR3 amino acids: CASSLVRQGLQMNTEAFF. In DNA, the CDR3 is TGTGCCAGCAGCTTAGTGCGGCAGGGCCTACAAATGAACACTGAAGCTTTCTTT.

This sequence joins TRBV29-1 and TRBJ1-2; TRBD1 matches at 9 bases. The CDR3 consists of 15 residues. J was trimmed by 4 bases and V by 6 bases; bases with no gene match: 12. Germline V lookup: CDR1 SQVTM, CDR2 ANQGSEA. This chain's CDR3 is CSVAWDREFIYGYTF. The CDR3 bases are TGCAGCGTCGCCTGGGACAGGGAGTTTATCTATGGCTACACCTTC.

This clone has a count of ten or more. The chain recombines TRBV6-4 with TRBJ2-1, with 7 nucleotides matching TRBD1. The CDR3 spans 12 residues. Germline V gene sequence: CDR1 MRHNA, CDR2 SNTAGT. The trim removed 4 bases at V and 8 bases at J, leaving 2 bases unmatched. CDR3 residues: CASSATGDEQFF. The CDR3, as DNA: TGTGCCAGCAGTGCAACAGGGGATGAGCAGTTCTTC.

The chain couples TRBV6-5 to TRBJ2-3; D unclear. Trimming shortened V by 6 bases and J by 6 bases, and 10 bases separated the two germline ends. The CDR3 extends over 12 amino acids. CDR1 and CDR2 from the germline V gene are MNHEY and SVGAGI. CDR3 sequence: CASSQGADTQYF. As DNA, the CDR3 is TGTGCCAGCAGCCAAGGCGCGGATACGCAGTATTTT.

By share of the sample, this clone is medium-sized (0.01 to 0.1%). This rearrangement joins TRBV13 to TRBJ2-5; 9 nucleotides match TRBD2. The germline V gene encodes CDR1 PRHDT and CDR2 FYEKMQ (reference sequence). The CDR3 extends over 18 amino acids. The junction had 13 bases not matched to a gene; V was cut back by 3 bases and J by 2 bases. Here the CDR3 reads CASSLGLARRRKQETQYF. CDR3 nucleotide sequence: TGTGCCAGCAGCTTGGGACTAGCCCGTCGGAGGAAGCAAGAGACCCAGTACTTC.

V and J are TRBV14 and TRBJ2-7, with 8 nucleotides matching TRBD1. With 5 bases clipped from V and 4 bases from J, the junction kept 4 bases outside the gene matches. The V gene's germline CDR1 is SGHDN and CDR2 FVKESK. The CDR3 is 13 residues long. The CDR3 DNA is TGTGCCAGCAGCTCAGGGGGCTCTTACGAGCAGTACTTC. It is translated as CASSSGGSYEQYF.